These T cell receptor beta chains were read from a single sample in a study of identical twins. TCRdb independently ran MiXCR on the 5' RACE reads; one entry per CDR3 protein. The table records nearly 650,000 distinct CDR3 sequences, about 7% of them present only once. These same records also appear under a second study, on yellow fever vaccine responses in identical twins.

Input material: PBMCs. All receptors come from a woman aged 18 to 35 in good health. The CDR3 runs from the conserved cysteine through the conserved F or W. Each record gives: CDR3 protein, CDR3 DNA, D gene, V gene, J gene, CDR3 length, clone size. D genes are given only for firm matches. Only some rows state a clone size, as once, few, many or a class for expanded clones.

cdr3_aa: CASNRVSYNEQFF
cdr3_nt: TGTGCCAGTAACAGGGTATCCTACAATGAGCAGTTCTTC
d_call: -
v_call: TRBV12-3/TRBV12-4
j_call: TRBJ2-1
cdr3_length: 13
clone_size: many

cdr3_aa: CASSEVWGTGANVLTF
cdr3_nt: TGTGCCAGCAGTGAGGTCTGGGGGACTGGGGCCAACGTCCTGACTTTC
d_call: -
v_call: TRBV6-1
j_call: TRBJ2-6
cdr3_length: 16
clone_size: few

cdr3_aa: CSAREQFF
cdr3_nt: TGCAGTGCTAGGGAGCAGTTCTTC
d_call: -
v_call: TRBV20-1
j_call: TRBJ2-1
cdr3_length: 8
clone_size: -

cdr3_aa: CASSPDLVGTEQFF
cdr3_nt: TGTGCCAGCAGCCCAGATTTAGTTGGGACAGAGCAGTTCTTC
d_call: -
v_call: TRBV5-6
j_call: TRBJ2-1
cdr3_length: 14
clone_size: -

cdr3_aa: CASSRAGQETQYF
cdr3_nt: TGCGCCAGCAGTCGGGCAGGGCAAGAGACCCAGTACTTC
d_call: -
v_call: TRBV10-1
j_call: TRBJ2-5
cdr3_length: 13
clone_size: once

cdr3_aa: CASSRVGLANTGELFF
cdr3_nt: TGCGCCAGCAGCCGCGTGGGGCTCGCGAACACCGGGGAGCTGTTTTTT
d_call: -
v_call: TRBV4-1
j_call: TRBJ2-2
cdr3_length: 16
clone_size: few

cdr3_aa: CASSLDSAQDTQYF
cdr3_nt: TGTGCCAGCAGCTTAGATTCAGCACAAGATACGCAGTATTTT
d_call: -
v_call: TRBV7-9
j_call: TRBJ2-3
cdr3_length: 14
clone_size: -

cdr3_aa: CASSAVGQGRGEKLFF
cdr3_nt: TGTGCCAGCAGTGCCGTGGGACAGGGGAGGGGTGAAAAACTGTTTTTT
d_call: TRBD1
v_call: TRBV12-3/TRBV12-4
j_call: TRBJ1-4
cdr3_length: 16
clone_size: -

cdr3_aa: CASRGQAGGELFF
cdr3_nt: TGTGCCAGCAGGGGACAGGCAGGCGGGGAGCTGTTTTTT
d_call: TRBD1
v_call: TRBV6-2/TRBV6-3
j_call: TRBJ2-2
cdr3_length: 13
clone_size: -

cdr3_aa: CASSPTSGGFPNSYNEQFF
cdr3_nt: TGTGCCAGCAGCCCTACTAGCGGGGGTTTCCCCAACTCCTACAATGAGCAGTTCTTC
d_call: TRBD2
v_call: TRBV11-1
j_call: TRBJ2-1
cdr3_length: 19
clone_size: many

cdr3_aa: CASFRGTQYF
cdr3_nt: TGTGCCAGCTTCCGTGGTACGCAGTATTTT
d_call: -
v_call: TRBV28
j_call: TRBJ2-3
cdr3_length: 10
clone_size: many

cdr3_aa: CASSFGPSGTYNEQFF
cdr3_nt: TGTGCCAGCAGTTTTGGTCCTAGCGGGACCTACAATGAGCAGTTCTTC
d_call: TRBD2
v_call: TRBV12-3/TRBV12-4
j_call: TRBJ2-1
cdr3_length: 16
clone_size: -

cdr3_aa: CASSLGPPSGETQYF
cdr3_nt: TGTGCCAGCAGCTTAGGGCCCCCTAGCGGAGAGACCCAGTACTTC
d_call: TRBD2
v_call: TRBV5-5
j_call: TRBJ2-5
cdr3_length: 15
clone_size: few

cdr3_aa: CASSLGSRGSREKLFF
cdr3_nt: TGTGCCAGCAGCTTAGGAAGTCGAGGGTCCCGGGAAAAACTGTTTTTT
d_call: -
v_call: TRBV7-2
j_call: TRBJ1-4
cdr3_length: 16
clone_size: many

cdr3_aa: CASSPRTAPRETQYF
cdr3_nt: TGTGCCAGCAGCCCAAGGACAGCCCCAAGGGAGACCCAGTACTTC
d_call: -
v_call: TRBV14
j_call: TRBJ2-5
cdr3_length: 15
clone_size: -

cdr3_aa: CASSEYGVAGAPRETQYF
cdr3_nt: TGTGCCAGCAGTGAATACGGGGTAGCGGGAGCCCCTCGGGAGACCCAGTACTTC
d_call: TRBD2
v_call: TRBV25-1
j_call: TRBJ2-5
cdr3_length: 18
clone_size: few

cdr3_aa: CASSQDSVGTQETQYF
cdr3_nt: TGCGCCAGCAGCCAAGATTCGGTCGGCACCCAAGAGACCCAGTACTTC
d_call: -
v_call: TRBV4-1
j_call: TRBJ2-5
cdr3_length: 16
clone_size: many